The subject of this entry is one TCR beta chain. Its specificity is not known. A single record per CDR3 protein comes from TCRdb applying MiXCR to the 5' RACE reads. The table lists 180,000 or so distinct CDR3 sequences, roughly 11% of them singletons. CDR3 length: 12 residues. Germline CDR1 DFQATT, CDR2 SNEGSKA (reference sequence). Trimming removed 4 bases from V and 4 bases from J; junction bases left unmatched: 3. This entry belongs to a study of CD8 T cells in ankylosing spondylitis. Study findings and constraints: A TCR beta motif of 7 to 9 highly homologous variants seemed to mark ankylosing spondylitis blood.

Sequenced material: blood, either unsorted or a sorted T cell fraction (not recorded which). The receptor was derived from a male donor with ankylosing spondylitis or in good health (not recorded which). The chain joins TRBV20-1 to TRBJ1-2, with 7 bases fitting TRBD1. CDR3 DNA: TGCAGTGCTAAAGGGACAGCCTATGGCTACACCTTC. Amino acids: CSAKGTAYGYTF.